What follows are 29 T cell receptor beta chains derived from one specimen sequenced in a study of blood T cell repertoires in COVID-19. Produced via immunoSEQ multiplex PCR; TCRdb's table is partial and in-frame only. The sample includes approximately 170,000 clones, 86% of them seen just once. Input material: peripheral blood. All receptors come from a man between 65 and 85 years old with acute or convalescent COVID-19.

The J gene is TRBJ2-7, the V gene TRBV29-1, with D tentatively TRBD2 (5 bases). The CDR3 totals 14 residues. V lost 2 bases and J 4 bases, leaving 15 bases between the germline ends. Germline V CDR1 and CDR2: SQVTM, ANQGSEA. CDR3 sequence reads: CSVEKIEGLYEQYF. CDR3 bases: TGCAGCGTTGAAAAAATCGAAGGACTGTACGAGCAGTACTTC.

The chain employs TRBV5-3 and TRBJ2-7; D possibly corresponds to TRBD1 (6 bases). Being an ORF, TRBV5-3 has a function that is uncertain. Trimming pared 4 bases from V and 6 bases from J, leaving 17 bases between. The CDR3 runs to 14 residues. The CDR3 is CARSALHREGEQYF. CDR3 sequence (DNA): TGTGCCAGAAGCGCTCTTCACAGGGAAGGCGAGCAGTACTTC.

This clone was seen only once. V is TRBV12-3 or TRBV12-4 and J is TRBJ2-5; D possibly corresponds to TRBD2 (6 bases). CDR3 length: 13 amino acids. V was cut by 6 bases and J by 5 bases, with 13 bases left in between. The CDR3 DNA reads TGTGCCAGCAGCAACCTAGCGTTGGAGACCCAGTACTTC. Amino acid sequence: CASSNLALETQYF.

The chain combines TRBV28 with TRBJ1-2; D is possibly TRBD1 (5 bases). Germline V lookup: CDR1 MDHEN, CDR2 SYDVKM. The CDR3 length is 13 residues. V gave up 9 bases and J gave up 4 bases, with 15 bases separating them. As DNA, the CDR3 is TGTGCCAGTTACGTCCAGGGTGCCTATGGCTACACCTTC. Protein: CASYVQGAYGYTF.

The chain is built from TRBV5-1 and TRBJ2-5, with a weak D call TRBD1 (6 bases). Germline V gene sequence: CDR1 SGHRS, CDR2 YFSETQ. V was clipped by 4 bases and J by 2 bases, with 9 bases between them. This CDR3 contains 13 residues. CDR3 in DNA: TGCGCCAGCAGCCCGACAGGTCAAGAGACCCAGTACTTC. Protein sequence: CASSPTGQETQYF.

V is TRBV5-1 and J is TRBJ2-3, with TRBD2 as a possible D gene (6 bases). The V gene's germline CDR1 is SGHRS and CDR2 YFSETQ. Trimming took off 9 bases at V and 4 bases at J, with 18 bases between the two ends. The CDR3 is 14 residues long. This chain's CDR3 is CATRRGWEADTQYF. DNA of the CDR3: TGCGCCACCCGGAGGGGATGGGAGGCAGATACGCAGTATTTT.

The sample holds a few counts of this clone. The chain uses TRBV28 and TRBJ1-5, with D perhaps TRBD1 (5 bases). Germline V gene data show CDR1 as MDHEN and CDR2 as SYDVKM. Trimming took 4 bases from V and 4 from J, leaving 11 bases between them. The CDR3 runs to 14 residues. The CDR3 region is CASSWPGMNQPQHF. The CDR3 region has the DNA TGTGCCAGCAGTTGGCCAGGGATGAATCAGCCCCAGCATTTT.

V and J are TRBV27 and TRBJ2-2; D perhaps matches TRBD2 (5 bases). Trimming pared 3 bases from V and 6 bases from J, leaving 14 bases between. Germline loops: CDR1 MNHEY, CDR2 SMNVEV (reference sequence). The CDR3 covers 15 residues. CDR3 protein: CASSLGFGEAGELFF. CDR3 nucleotide sequence: TGTGCCAGCAGTTTGGGCTTCGGGGAAGCCGGGGAGCTGTTTTTT.

The V call is TRBV5-1, the J call TRBJ1-4; D may be TRBD1 (6 bases). CDR1 SGHRS and CDR2 YFSETQ come from the germline V gene. This CDR3 spans 15 amino acids. V lost 4 bases and J 2 bases, leaving 12 bases between the germline ends. The CDR3 loop reads CASSGGSLTNEKLFF. In DNA, the CDR3 is TGCGCCAGCAGCGGGGGCTCGTTGACTAATGAAAAACTGTTTTTT.

The chain uses TRBV4-3 and TRBJ2-2, with D perhaps TRBD1 (6 bases). The CDR3 is made up of 16 amino acids. The V gene's germline CDR1 is LGHNA and CDR2 YSLEER. Trimming cost V 4 bases and J 6 bases, with 18 bases left between them. This chain's CDR3 is CASSLEAGAASGELFF. The CDR3 region has the DNA TGCGCCAGCAGCCTTGAGGCAGGGGCGGCGTCCGGGGAGCTGTTTTTT.

This chain links TRBV5-1 with TRBJ1-1, with 8 nucleotides matching TRBD1. CDR3 length equals 14 residues. Germline loops: CDR1 SGHRS, CDR2 YFSETQ. V was clipped by 3 bases and J by 6 bases; unmatched bases: 7. CDR3 loop: CASSSLPDRAEAFF. The CDR3 DNA is TGCGCCAGCAGCTCACTTCCGGACAGGGCTGAAGCTTTCTTT.

This sequence joins TRBV5-6 and TRBJ1-2; D is uncertain. Germline V gene data show CDR1 as SGHDT and CDR2 as YYEEEE. The CDR3 contains 15 residues. Trimming cost V 0 bases and J 4 bases, with 13 bases left between them. CDR3 nucleotides: TGTGCCAGCAGCTTGGCCCCAAGGCAGGTCTATGGCTACACCTTC. Translation gives CASSLAPRQVYGYTF.

The genes are TRBV5-4 and TRBJ1-1, with D possibly matching TRBD1 (5 bases). The V end was cut by 1 base, the J end by 1 base, with 11 bases between. The CDR3 loop spans 15 amino acids. Germline lookup yields CDR1 SGHNT and CDR2 YYREEE (reference sequence). CDR3 DNA sequence: TGTGCCAGCAGCTTGCCTGGGGCCTCGAACACTGAAGCTTTCTTT. Translating gives CASSLPGASNTEAFF.

The chain is built from TRBV7-9 and TRBJ2-5; D perhaps matches TRBD1 (6 bases). CDR1 and CDR2 (germline): SEHNR, FQNEAQ (reference sequence). The CDR3 is 15 amino acids. V lost 2 bases and J lost 1, with 11 bases in between. CDR3: CASSLTRQAQETQYF. CDR3 DNA: TGTGCCAGCAGCTTAACTCGACAGGCCCAAGAGACCCAGTACTTC.

The chain combines TRBV6-8 with TRBJ1-4; the D gene is possibly TRBD1 (6 bases). CDR3 length: 19 residues. In germline, CDR1 is MNHGY, CDR2 SAAAGT. The germline V and J ends were trimmed by 2 bases and 2 bases, with 21 bases remaining between them. DNA of the CDR3: TGTGCCAGCAGTTACACCAAACAGGGACGGGGCCCGACTAATGAAAAACTGTTTTTT. Protein sequence: CASSYTKQGRGPTNEKLFF.

In its sample, this clone was seen once. The J gene is TRBJ2-7, the V gene TRBV28; weak D call: TRBD1 (5 bases). Per germline, CDR1 MDHEN and CDR2 SYDVKM. V lost 1 base, J lost 3 bases, and 16 bases lay in between. This CDR3 comprises 16 residues. The CDR3 spells CASSLFQTGMGYEQYF. CDR3 coding DNA: TGTGCCAGCAGTTTATTTCAAACAGGTATGGGCTACGAGCAGTACTTC.

The chain uses TRBV6-1 and TRBJ1-1, with a tentative D call TRBD1 (5 bases). V was trimmed by 2 bases and J by 4 bases, leaving 14 bases between them. The CDR3 is made up of 15 amino acids. Germline V CDR1 and CDR2: MNHNS, SASEGT. CDR3 in amino acids: CASSERGQPVTEAFF. The DNA for the CDR3 is TGTGCCAGCAGTGAAAGGGGCCAGCCGGTCACTGAAGCTTTCTTT.

The chain links TRBV5-1 to TRBJ2-7, with 9 bases matching TRBD2. Germline CDR1 reads SGHRS; CDR2 reads YFSETQ. The trim removed 0 bases at V and 3 bases at J, leaving 4 bases unmatched. The CDR3 covers 15 residues. The CDR3 spells CASSLAGAGGYEQYF. CDR3 nucleotide sequence: TGCGCCAGCAGCTTGGCCGGAGCGGGGGGCTACGAGCAGTACTTC.

The chain uses TRBV19 and TRBJ1-1; D remains ambiguous. V shed 1 base and J shed 1 base, with 10 bases lying between them. The CDR3 has 15 residues. Germline V gives CDR1 LNHDA, CDR2 SQIVND (reference sequence). The CDR3 region has the DNA TGTGCCAGTAGTATAGTTCGGGGTGGGAACACTGAAGCTTTCTTT. This translates into CASSIVRGGNTEAFF.

The rearrangement uses TRBV28 and TRBJ1-4; D might be TRBD1 (5 bases). The CDR3 sequence is 21 residues long. Trimming pared 3 bases from V and 7 bases from J, leaving 33 bases between. From germline, CDR1 is MDHEN and CDR2 SYDVKM. The CDR3 sequence: CASSLGTWDLGQRGMSEKLFF. CDR3 bases: TGTGCCAGCAGTTTGGGGACTTGGGATCTAGGGCAAAGAGGGATGAGTGAAAAACTGTTTTTT.

V is TRBV4-1 and J is TRBJ1-1; D call uncertain. V was clipped by 4 bases and J by 0 bases, with 6 bases between them. Per the germline V gene, CDR1 is MGHRA and CDR2 is YSYEKL. The CDR3 contains 13 residues. CDR3 nucleotides: TGCGCCAGCAGCCCTAGATTGAACACTGAAGCTTTCTTT. Translation gives CASSPRLNTEAFF.

The rearrangement joins TRBV4-2 to TRBJ2-1, with 11 positions matching TRBD2. The germline CDR1 and CDR2 sequences are LGHNA and YNFKEQ. This CDR3 has 16 residues. With 3 bases clipped from V and 8 bases from J, the junction kept 9 bases outside the gene matches. This CDR3 is CASSQVAGGLAYEQFF. In DNA, the CDR3 is TGTGCCAGCAGCCAGGTAGCGGGGGGGCTTGCCTATGAGCAGTTCTTC.

The chain employs TRBV4-2 and TRBJ1-1; 10 bases fit TRBD1. Germline trimming cut 0 bases from V and 4 bases from J; bases unmatched to any gene: 5. In germline, CDR1 is LGHNA, CDR2 YNFKEQ. The CDR3 is 16 amino acids. CDR3 coding DNA: TGTGCCAGCAGCCAAGATACGGGACAGGGGTTCACTGAAGCTTTCTTT. This encodes CASSQDTGQGFTEAFF.

The chain links TRBV4-3 to TRBJ1-2, with D possibly TRBD1 on 6 matching bases. Germline V gene data show CDR1 as LGHNA and CDR2 as YSLEER. Between the trimmed V and J ends, which lost 0 bases and 8 bases, there was a span of 13 bases. The CDR3 extends over 14 amino acids. CDR3 DNA sequence: TGCGCCAGCAGCCAAGATCGAGGGGGGGTCGGCTACACCTTC. Its protein is CASSQDRGGVGYTF.

The chain combines TRBV9 with TRBJ1-6; D uncertain. The V and J ends lost 3 bases and 9 bases respectively, with 19 bases between them. Germline V lookup: CDR1 SGDLS, CDR2 YYNGEE. There are 16 residues in the CDR3. In DNA form, the CDR3 reads TGTGCCAGCAGCGGACAAGGAGGCCCGGTCGGTTCACCCCTCCACTTT. It codes for CASSGQGGPVGSPLHF.

J is TRBJ2-3 and V is TRBV5-1; D gene uncertain. The CDR3 extends over 15 amino acids. V lost 6 bases, J lost 2 bases, and 16 bases lay in between. Germline CDR1 is SGHRS and CDR2 is YFSETQ. The CDR3 region has the DNA TGCGCCAGCAACACGAACCCCCCCAACACAGATACGCAGTATTTT. The encoded protein is CASNTNPPNTDTQYF.

The sample holds one count of this clone. Here the CDR3 DNA reads TGTGCCAGCAGCGTACCGGACAGGGAATTCATATATGGCTACACCTTC. Translated, it gives CASSVPDREFIYGYTF. The chain has TRBV9 and TRBJ1-2, with 8 bases matching TRBD1. Trimming at V came to 1 base and at J to 5 bases, leaving 10 bases not matched to a gene. The germline V gene encodes CDR1 SGDLS and CDR2 YYNGEE. The CDR3 is 16 residues long.

The chain uses TRBV5-4 and TRBJ2-2; D not certain. CDR1 SGHNT and CDR2 YYREEE come from the germline V gene (reference sequence). This CDR3 contains 15 residues. V lost 2 bases to trimming and J lost 1 base, with 9 bases between them. CDR3 residues: CASSFDAENTGELFF. CDR3 nucleotide sequence: TGTGCCAGCAGCTTTGATGCAGAGAACACCGGGGAGCTGTTTTTT.

The chain uses TRBV21-1 and TRBJ2-1; the tabulated D call, TRBD2, remains unverified against the DNA. TRBV21-1 is recorded as a pseudogene. The CDR3 extends over 16 amino acids. CDR3 sequence (DNA): TGTGCCAGCAGCTTACTAGAGCGGGAGCGATCCAATGAGCAGTTCTTC. Amino acid sequence: CASSLLERERSNEQFF.